These T cell receptor beta chains were read from a single sample in a study of neurological immune-mediated disorders. TCRdb used MiXCR to reprocess the 5' RACE reads, holding one entry per CDR3 protein. The sample includes 70,000 or so distinct CDR3 sequences, 2.5% to 4% of them seen just once. What was sequenced was PBMCs. These receptors all stem from a woman between 45 and 65 years old with multiple sclerosis. Both conserved end residues are part of each CDR3. The order of the fields is J gene, V gene, D gene, clone size, CDR3 DNA, CDR3 protein. The D gene is left open where the match is weak. For some rows the clone size is stated as once, few or many, or as a class when expanded; others skip it.

>TRBJ2-7|TRBV6-2/TRBV6-3|TRBD2|-
TGTGCCAGCAGTTACTGGAGGGAGGGAGCGCAGTACTTC
CASSYWREGAQYF
>TRBJ1-5|TRBV10-3|-|many
TGTGCCATCAGTGAGGGAGGACAGATAAGCAATCAGCCCCAGCATTTT
CAISEGGQISNQPQHF
>TRBJ1-6|TRBV20-1|-|many
TGCAGTGCTAGTTCCGTGGGATCGAATTCACCCCTCCACTTT
CSASSVGSNSPLHF
>TRBJ2-1|TRBV12-3/TRBV12-4|TRBD1|many
TGTGCCAGCAGTCCGCCGGGACAGGGGAAAAATGAGCAGTTCTTC
CASSPPGQGKNEQFF
>TRBJ1-6|TRBV9|-|-
TGTGCCAGCAGCGTTGGGACACCCAATAATTCACCCCCACACTTT
CASSVGTPNNSPPHF
>TRBJ2-1|TRBV3-1|TRBD2|many
TGTGCCAGCAGCTACCGGGGGGACCAATACAATGAGCAGTTCTTC
CASSYRGDQYNEQFF
>TRBJ2-1|TRBV12-3/TRBV12-4|TRBD1|many
TGTGCCAGCACCCTTAGGGGCTGGTGGGACAGGCAGTTCTTC
CASTLRGWWDRQFF
>TRBJ2-1|TRBV20-1|TRBD2|many
TGCAGTGCTCCGGGACTAGCCAATGAGCAGTTCTTC
CSAPGLANEQFF
>TRBJ1-6|TRBV6-5|-|many
TGTGCCAGCAGTTACTCGAGACCGCCTCGGAATTCACCCCTCCACTTT
CASSYSRPPRNSPLHF
>TRBJ2-7|TRBV28|-|many
TGTGCCAGCCCGCGGGGTGGCGAGCAGTACTTC
CASPRGGEQYF
>TRBJ2-7|TRBV29-1|-|many
TGCAGCGTTGAAGAAGGATTCTACGAGCAGTACTTC
CSVEEGFYEQYF
>TRBJ2-3|TRBV14|TRBD2|many
TGTGCCAGCAGCCAAGTGGGAGGGGGCACAGATACGCAGTATTTT
CASSQVGGGTDTQYF
>TRBJ2-3|TRBV5-1|-|many
TGCGCCAGCAGCTTGGGACAGTCGACAGGTTCAGATACGCAGTATTTT
CASSLGQSTGSDTQYF
>TRBJ1-3|TRBV15|-|many
TGTGCCACCAGCAGAGACAACTCGGCGGGGGGAAACACCATATATTTT
CATSRDNSAGGNTIYF
>TRBJ2-1|TRBV7-2|-|many
TGTGCCAGCAGCGCCCAGGTGGGGGCTGAGCAGTTCTTC
CASSAQVGAEQFF
>TRBJ2-7|TRBV28|-|many
TGTGCCAGCAGTCTTCATCGACAGGCTCTAAGTCCCTACGAGCAGTACTTC
CASSLHRQALSPYEQYF
>TRBJ2-5|TRBV20-1|TRBD2|many
TGCAGTGCTGGGGGCGGACTAGCCTTGTATGGGACCCAGTACTTC
CSAGGGLALYGTQYF
>TRBJ2-3|TRBV5-1|TRBD2|many
TGCGCCAGCAGCTTGCCGCTAGCGGGAAGCACAGATACGCAGTATTTT
CASSLPLAGSTDTQYF
>TRBJ1-6|TRBV20-1|-|many
TGCAGTGCTAGCCCGGGGAGAGATAATTCACCCCTCCACTTT
CSASPGRDNSPLHF
>TRBJ1-3|TRBV20-1|-|many
TGCAGTGCTCCTTCGATTGGTTCTGGAAACACCATATATTTT
CSAPSIGSGNTIYF
>TRBJ2-5|TRBV7-2|TRBD2|many
TGTGCCAGCAGCTCGGCGGGAGAGGAGACCCAGTACTTC
CASSSAGEETQYF
>TRBJ2-1|TRBV11-2|-|many
TGTGCCAGCAGCTTACTAGCGATGGAGCAGTTCTTC
CASSLLAMEQFF
>TRBJ2-1|TRBV14|-|many
TGTGCCAGCAGCCAAAGACTCTCCTACAATGAGCAGTTCTTC
CASSQRLSYNEQFF
>TRBJ1-2|TRBV3-1|TRBD1|many
TGTGCCAGCAGCCAAGATGGAAACAGGGGCACTGGCTACACCTTC
CASSQDGNRGTGYTF
>TRBJ1-1|TRBV2|-|many
TGTGCCAGCAGTGAAGCTCGGCGATCAGCTTTCTTT
CASSEARRSAFF
>TRBJ2-7|TRBV13|-|many
TGTGCCAGCAGCTTAGGGAAGGTCTACGAGCAGTACTTC
CASSLGKVYEQYF
>TRBJ2-5|TRBV3-1|-|many
TGTGCCAGCAGCCAACTTCAAGAGACCCAGTACTTC
CASSQLQETQYF
>TRBJ2-7|TRBV3-1|-|once
TGTGCCAGCAGCCCCTCAGGACAGAGTTACGAGCAGTACTTC
CASSPSGQSYEQYF
>TRBJ2-1|TRBV12-3/TRBV12-4|TRBD2|many
TGTGCCAGCTATCGGACTAGCGGGAGTCGGTGGGAGCAGTTCTTC
CASYRTSGSRWEQFF
>TRBJ2-1|TRBV12-3/TRBV12-4|TRBD2|many
TGTGCCAGCAGCCTTCAAGCGGGGGCGGACAATGAGCAGTTCTTC
CASSLQAGADNEQFF
>TRBJ1-1|TRBV28|TRBD1|many
TGTGCCAGCAGAGATACCGGGACAGGGCGATTCACTGAAGCTTTCTTT
CASRDTGTGRFTEAFF
>TRBJ2-7|TRBV14|-|many
TGTGCCAGCAGCCAATCCCGCCAGGCCCACGAGCAGTACTTC
CASSQSRQAHEQYF
>TRBJ2-2|TRBV29-1|TRBD2|many
TGCAGCGTGGGGAGCGGGGCCCTGAACACCGGGGAGCTGTTTTTT
CSVGSGALNTGELFF
>TRBJ1-1|TRBV7-2|-|many
TGTGCCAGCATCCCATATGCTTGGGACACTGAAGCTTTCTTT
CASIPYAWDTEAFF
>TRBJ1-6|TRBV7-2|-|many
TGTGCCAGCAGAACAGACAGGAGGGTACGGAATTCACCCCTCCACTTT
CASRTDRRVRNSPLHF
>TRBJ1-2|TRBV28|-|many
TGTGCCAGCAGTTTACAGGACTATGGCTACACCTTC
CASSLQDYGYTF
>TRBJ1-1|TRBV20-1|TRBD1|many
TGCAGTGCTAGTCGGGACAGCTTGAACACTGAAGCTTTCTTT
CSASRDSLNTEAFF